This T cell receptor beta chain was found in a study of T cell repertoires in cytomegalovirus infection. Turning to the study itself: Both a matching HLA type and CMV infection were indicated by public TCR beta signatures. General study findings and limits: Within the response measured ex vivo, HLA-C-restricted CMV-specific TCR beta clonotypes were dominant. CMV carriers having the relevant HLA were flagged by cumulative public TCR beta family frequency.

TCRdb passed the reads through MiXCR, listing each CDR3 protein once. The data contain about 830,000 distinct CDR3 sequences, approximately 29% of them seen just once; the ten biggest clones take up about an eighth. Points on this clonotype: Its specificity is unknown. Sequence at one end of the junction differs from germline and may be a read error.

Per germline, CDR1 MGHRA and CDR2 YSYEKL. The CDR3 contains 19 residues. This TCR was sampled from a human donor in good health (CMV status not recorded). Some clones in this sample may be carry-over from other donors' samples. The material sequenced was cultured CD8+ T cells from PBMCs, taken from culture after CMV antigen stimulation. This sequence joins TRBV4-1 and TRBJ2-2; 10 bases are a match to TRBD2. CDR3 sequence reads: CASNQDIPSGGRNTGELFF. As DNA, the CDR3 is TGCGCCAGCAACCAAGATATTCCTAGCGGGGGCCGAAACACCGGGGAGCTGTTTTTT.